This is a list of T cell receptor beta chains from one sample in a study of blood T cell repertoires in COVID-19. Measured with immunoSEQ multiplex PCR; TCRdb has only the in-frame clones, and not every one. The data hold more than 250,000 clones, with around nine tenths observed a single time. Sequences were obtained from peripheral blood. All receptors come from a man between 50 and 59 years old with active or convalescent COVID-19. CDR3s include the opening cysteine and the closing phenylalanine or tryptophan. Fields, in order: CDR3 DNA, CDR3 protein, J gene, V gene, D gene. The D gene is left open where the match is weak.

TGTGCCAGCAGCTTGGCTGTGGGGGGACTGTACCAAGAGACCCAGTACTTC,CASSLAVGGLYQETQYF,TRBJ2-5,TRBV5-6,-
TGTGCCAGCAGCCAGGGGTTTGGCTCTGAAGCTTTCTTT,CASSQGFGSEAFF,TRBJ1-1,TRBV6-5,-
TGTGCCAGCAGCGTCCCGACTAGCGGTTCCTACAATGAGCAGTTCTTC,CASSVPTSGSYNEQFF,TRBJ2-1,TRBV9,TRBD2
TGTGCCAGAAGCTTGGGAAACCGGGGGTGGCATTGTGCTGGAAACACCATATATTTT,CARSLGNRGWHCAGNTIYF,TRBJ1-3,TRBV5-3,-
TGCGCCAGCAGCTTGGACAGTAGCACAGATACGCAGTATTTT,CASSLDSSTDTQYF,TRBJ2-3,TRBV5-1,-
TGTGCCAGTAAAACCCAATGGACAGGGTTTAACTATGGCTACACCTTC,CASKTQWTGFNYGYTF,TRBJ1-2,TRBV19,TRBD1
TGTGCCAGCAGCCCGGGACAGGGGCCTGAAAAACTGTTTTTT,CASSPGQGPEKLFF,TRBJ1-4,TRBV27,TRBD1
TGTGCCAGCAGCTTGGGGCAGGGTGGACGCCAAGAGACCCAGTACTTC,CASSLGQGGRQETQYF,TRBJ2-5,TRBV5-8,-
TGTGCCAGCAGTTTCGGGGGTCTGCCTGAAGCTTTCTTT,CASSFGGLPEAFF,TRBJ1-1,TRBV12-3/TRBV12-4,-
TGTGCCAGCAGCCAGGTGGGGACAGGGGATTCACCCCTCCACTTT,CASSQVGTGDSPLHF,TRBJ1-6,TRBV3-1/TRBV3-2,TRBD1
TGTGCCAGCAGTCCTAGCGGGACCTACGGAGAGCAGTACTTC,CASSPSGTYGEQYF,TRBJ2-7,TRBV27,TRBD2
TGTGCCAGCAGTACTCGACAGGGGAATCAGCCCCAGCATTTT,CASSTRQGNQPQHF,TRBJ1-5,TRBV28,TRBD1